This T cell receptor (beta chain) was documented in a study of blood T cell repertoires in COVID-19. Background on the study: Sources were T cells, B-cell-depleted T cells, or PBMCs; the material itself was cDNA or gDNA.

Per the original data handling: Amplifying reference gene primers gave estimates of nucleated cell counts. Sequencing was performed with immunoSEQ multiplex PCR; in TCRdb, only in-frame clones are kept and a portion is missing. That table supplies the V and J calls and clone size; D and trimming were determined from the DNA. The table has approximately 150,000 clones, about 83% seen once. In germline, CDR1 is SGHVS, CDR2 FQNEAQ. V gave up 0 bases and J gave up 4 bases, with 4 bases separating them. The CDR3 is 13 amino acids. Followed over time, Seattle patients had been enrolled while infection was active.

The TCR was taken from an elderly woman with COVID-19, enrolled during active disease. The sample taken for sequencing was peripheral blood. V usage is TRBV7-8 and J usage is TRBJ1-5; unclear D gene. CDR3 region: CASSLARNQPQHF. CDR3 in DNA: TGTGCCAGCAGCTTAGCCAGAAATCAGCCCCAGCATTTT.